This T cell receptor beta chain was recovered during a study of cytomegalovirus exposure and HLA in healthy donors. Findings and limits, study-wide: V segments that were indistinguishable, TRBV6-2 and TRBV6-3 among them, were omitted from analysis. Reportedly, a later analysis found an Asian-associated ancestry cluster had fewer N-insertions than the roughly 700-donor mean.

CDR3 length: 15 amino acids. Germline V gene sequence: CDR1 SEHNR, CDR2 FQNEAQ (reference sequence). The sample holds a few counts of this clone. The antigen remains undetermined. The junction departs from germline at one end; a sequencing error may be responsible. PCR primers comprised 60 Vbeta and 13 Jbeta primers. Using immunoSEQ multiplex PCR, the repertoire was profiled, and TCRdb retains in-frame clones only, with some absent. The data contain 43,000 or so clones, 77% of them seen just once; the ten biggest clones take up more than 1.3%. Sequenced input: PBMCs. The source is a man between 25 and 39 years old in good health and CMV-seronegative. The V and J genes are TRBV7-9 and TRBJ1-4, with D perhaps matching TRBD1 (5 bases). CDR3 in amino acids: CSSSLWQGGNEKLFF. The CDR3, as DNA: TGTTCCAGCAGCTTATGGCAGGGTGGTAATGAAAAACTGTTTTTT.